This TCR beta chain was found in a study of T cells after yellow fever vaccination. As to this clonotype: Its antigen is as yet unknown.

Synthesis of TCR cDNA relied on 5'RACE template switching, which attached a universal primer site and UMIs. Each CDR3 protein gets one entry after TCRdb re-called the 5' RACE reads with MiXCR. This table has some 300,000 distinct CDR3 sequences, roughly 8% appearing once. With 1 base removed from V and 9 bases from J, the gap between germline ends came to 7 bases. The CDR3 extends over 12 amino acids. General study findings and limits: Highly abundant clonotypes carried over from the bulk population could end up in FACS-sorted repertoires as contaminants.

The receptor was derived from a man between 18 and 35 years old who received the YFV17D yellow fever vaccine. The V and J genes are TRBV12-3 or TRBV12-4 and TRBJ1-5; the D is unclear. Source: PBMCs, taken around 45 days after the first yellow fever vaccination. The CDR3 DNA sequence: TGTGCCAGCAGTTTAGGTTACGGGCCCCAGCATTTT. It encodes CASSLGYGPQHF.